Listed below are T cell receptor beta chains from one sample, sequenced in a study of blood T cells in healthy people across ages. Using its own MiXCR run on the 5' RACE reads, TCRdb lists one record per CDR3 protein. The data contain a few hundred thousand distinct CDR3 sequences, 45% to 65% of them singletons. Specimen: blood. These receptors all stem from a man aged 55 to 70 in good health. The CDR3 runs from the conserved cysteine through the conserved F or W. D genes are given only for firm matches. Size tells how often a clone was seen (once, few, many) or the class of an expanded clone, and some rows leave it out.

j_call	clone_size	v_call	d_call	cdr3_aa	cdr3_nt
TRBJ2-3	few	TRBV7-9	TRBD2	CASSASGGSTDTQYF	TGTGCCAGCAGCGCTAGCGGGGGAAGCACAGATACGCAGTATTTT
TRBJ1-1	-	TRBV11-2	-	CASSLAHAEAFF	TGTGCCAGCAGCTTAGCACATGCTGAAGCTTTCTTT
TRBJ2-1	-	TRBV20-1	-	CSARDGSGRPLSSYNEQFF	TGCAGTGCTAGAGATGGTAGCGGCCGACCTCTGAGCTCCTACAATGAGCAGTTCTTC
TRBJ2-1	few	TRBV29-1	TRBD1	CSADRVDEQFF	TGCAGCGCCGACAGGGTGGATGAGCAGTTCTTC
TRBJ2-5	many	TRBV11-1	-	CASSLAQPQETQYF	TGTGCCAGCAGCTTAGCGCAGCCCCAAGAGACCCAGTACTTC
TRBJ1-4	-	TRBV28	-	CASSFSGAPATNEKLFF	TGTGCCAGCAGTTTCTCCGGGGCCCCTGCAACTAATGAAAAACTGTTTTTT
TRBJ2-2	-	TRBV10-3	-	CATNPDQNTGELFF	TGTGCCACTAACCCTGATCAGAACACCGGGGAGCTGTTTTTT
TRBJ2-5	-	TRBV7-2	-	CASSPPSNQETQYF	TGTGCCAGCAGCCCTCCCTCCAACCAAGAGACCCAGTACTTC
TRBJ2-1	-	TRBV20-1	TRBD2	CSARGRGVRRNEQFF	TGCAGTGCTAGGGGGCGGGGGGTTAGGAGGAATGAGCAGTTCTTC
TRBJ1-2	-	TRBV4-3	-	CASSQALGRANYGYTF	TGCGCCAGCAGCCAAGCTTTAGGGAGGGCTAACTATGGCTACACCTTC
TRBJ2-3	-	TRBV4-1	-	CASRGSGTDTQYF	TGCGCCAGTCGGGGGAGCGGCACAGATACGCAGTATTTT
TRBJ1-2	many	TRBV4-1	-	CASSFSYGYTF	TGCGCCAGCAGCTTTAGCTATGGCTACACCTTC
TRBJ2-1	-	TRBV6-2/TRBV6-3	TRBD2	CASTRASGRSEQFF	TGTGCCAGCACCCGGGCTAGCGGGAGGTCTGAGCAGTTCTTC
TRBJ2-7	few	TRBV5-1	-	CASSLDRTDPLEQYF	TGCGCCAGCAGCTTGGACCGGACAGACCCCCTCGAGCAGTACTTC
TRBJ2-7	-	TRBV25-1	-	CASSSPPGTGDTYEQYF	TGTGCCAGCAGTTCCCCCCCCGGGACGGGGGACACCTACGAGCAGTACTTC
TRBJ1-5	-	TRBV28	-	CASRESNQPQHF	TGTGCCAGCAGGGAGAGCAATCAGCCCCAGCATTTT
TRBJ1-1	many	TRBV11-1	TRBD1	CASSEDRGLTEAFF	TGTGCCAGCAGCGAGGACAGGGGTTTGACTGAAGCTTTCTTT
TRBJ2-7	once	TRBV25-1	-	CASSEGQRARYEQYF	TGTGCCAGCAGTGAAGGACAGCGAGCCCGCTACGAGCAGTACTTC
TRBJ2-3	-	TRBV10-3	TRBD1	CAISAPSGRGLSNTQYF	TGTGCCATCAGTGCCCCCAGTGGAAGGGGGCTTAGCAATACGCAGTATTTT
TRBJ2-5	-	TRBV3-1	-	CASSRSLPTQYF	TGTGCCAGCAGCAGAAGTTTGCCGACCCAGTACTTC
TRBJ2-5	-	TRBV7-2	-	CASSVSGHDGETQYF	TGTGCCAGCAGCGTATCCGGGCATGACGGAGAGACCCAGTACTTC
TRBJ2-3	-	TRBV29-1	-	CSVVMTAADTQYF	TGCAGCGTTGTCATGACGGCGGCAGATACGCAGTATTTT
TRBJ2-7	-	TRBV4-2	-	CASSQETGEAYEQYF	TGTGCCAGCAGCCAAGAAACAGGGGAGGCCTACGAGCAGTACTTC
TRBJ2-1	-	TRBV20-1	-	CSANGGETQFF	TGCAGTGCTAACGGGGGTGAGACCCAGTTCTTC
TRBJ2-3	-	TRBV7-9	-	CASSLARGSQTDTQYF	TGTGCCAGCAGCTTAGCGCGGGGTAGCCAGACAGATACGCAGTATTTT
TRBJ2-7	-	TRBV20-1	TRBD2	CSARRTSGNYEQYF	TGCAGTGCCCGGAGGACTAGCGGAAACTACGAGCAGTACTTC